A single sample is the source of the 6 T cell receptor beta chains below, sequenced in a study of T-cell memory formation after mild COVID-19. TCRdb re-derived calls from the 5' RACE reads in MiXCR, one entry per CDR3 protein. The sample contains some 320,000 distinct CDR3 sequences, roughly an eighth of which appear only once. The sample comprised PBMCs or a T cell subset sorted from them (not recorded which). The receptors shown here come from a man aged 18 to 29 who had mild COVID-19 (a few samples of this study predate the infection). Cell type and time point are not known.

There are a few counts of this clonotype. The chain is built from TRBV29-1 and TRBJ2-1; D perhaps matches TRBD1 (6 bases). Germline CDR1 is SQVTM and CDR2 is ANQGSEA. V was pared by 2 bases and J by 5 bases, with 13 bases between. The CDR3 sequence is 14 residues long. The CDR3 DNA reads TGCAGCGTTGAAAAGGGGACATTGAACAATGAGCAGTTCTTC. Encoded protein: CSVEKGTLNNEQFF.

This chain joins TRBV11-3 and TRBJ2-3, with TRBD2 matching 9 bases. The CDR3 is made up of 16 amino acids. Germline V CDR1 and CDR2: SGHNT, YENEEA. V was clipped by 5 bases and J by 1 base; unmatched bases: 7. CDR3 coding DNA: TGTGCCAGCAGCCCTGGGACTAGCTTCGGCACAGATACGCAGTATTTT. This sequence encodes CASSPGTSFGTDTQYF.

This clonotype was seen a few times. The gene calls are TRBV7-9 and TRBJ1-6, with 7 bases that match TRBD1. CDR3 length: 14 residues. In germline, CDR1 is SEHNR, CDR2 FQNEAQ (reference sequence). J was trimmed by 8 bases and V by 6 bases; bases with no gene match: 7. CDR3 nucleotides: TGTGCCAGCAGACTGACAGGGAAGGATTCACCCCTCCACTTT. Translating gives CASRLTGKDSPLHF.

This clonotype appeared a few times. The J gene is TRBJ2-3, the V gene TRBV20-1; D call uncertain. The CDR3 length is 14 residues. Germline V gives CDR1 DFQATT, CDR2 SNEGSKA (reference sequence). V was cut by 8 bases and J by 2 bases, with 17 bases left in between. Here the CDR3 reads CSFIGRHFTDTQYF. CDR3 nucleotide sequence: TGCAGTTTCATAGGACGGCACTTCACAGATACGCAGTATTTT.

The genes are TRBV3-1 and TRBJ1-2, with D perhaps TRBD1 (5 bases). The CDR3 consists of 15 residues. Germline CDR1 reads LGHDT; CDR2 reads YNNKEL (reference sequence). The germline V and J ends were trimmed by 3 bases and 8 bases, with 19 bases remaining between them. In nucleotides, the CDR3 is TGTGCCAGCAGCCATCTACAAATCGGGGCGCAGGGCTACACCTTC. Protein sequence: CASSHLQIGAQGYTF.

CDR3 nucleotide sequence: TGCAGTGCTAGTGTCCCGGGACCTTACACCGGGGAGCTGTTTTTT. Translation: CSASVPGPYTGELFF. The V call is TRBV20-1, the J call TRBJ2-2, with D possibly being TRBD1 or TRBD2 (5 bases each). Trimming stripped 3 bases from V and 3 bases from J, with 14 bases between. The germline CDR1 and CDR2 sequences are DFQATT and SNEGSKA (reference sequence). The CDR3 has 15 residues.